A single sample is the source of the 3 T cell receptor beta chains below, sequenced in a study of OX40 agonist ivuxolimab in advanced cancers. Sequencing used immunoSEQ multiplex PCR; TCRdb keeps in-frame clones, though not all of them. The sample lists some 62,000 clones; 92% were seen once. Sample: CD4+ or CD8+ T cells sorted from blood, taken in a trial of the OX40 agonist ivuxolimab. Receptors originate from an adult with an advanced solid tumor such as melanoma, head and neck, liver or kidney cancer.

V is TRBV20-1 and J is TRBJ1-3; D not resolved. Trimming removed 3 bases at V and 6 bases at J, with 6 bases between. This CDR3 is built from 11 residues. Germline loops: CDR1 DFQATT, CDR2 SNEGSKA (reference sequence). CDR3 in amino acids: CSASKENTIYF. The CDR3 coding sequence is TGCAGTGCTAGCAAGGAAAACACCATATATTTT.

The chain links TRBV6-5 to TRBJ1-5; D might be TRBD1 (5 bases). The germline CDR1 and CDR2 sequences are MNHEY and SVGAGI. This CDR3 region has 15 residues. V was clipped by 5 bases and J by 3 bases, with 14 bases between them. The CDR3 DNA reads TGTGCCAGCAGTCCTCTAGGCGGGACCAATCAGCCCCAGCATTTT. This translates into CASSPLGGTNQPQHF.

This clone was observed a handful of times. The chain employs TRBV5-1 and TRBJ1-4; TRBD1 agrees at 8 bases. Germline trimming cut 0 bases from V and 6 bases from J; bases unmatched to any gene: 13. Germline V gene data show CDR1 as SGHRS and CDR2 as YFSETQ. CDR3 length: 18 residues. CDR3 loop: CASSLAGQGAIPDEKLFF. The CDR3 nucleotides are TGCGCCAGCAGCTTGGCCGGGCAGGGGGCAATTCCCGATGAAAAACTGTTTTTT. The entire variable domain, with the rest obtained from reference TRBV5-1 and TRBJ1-4, is as follows: KAGVTQTPRYLIKTRGQQVTLSCSPISGHRSVSWYQQTPGQGLQFLFEYFSETQRNKGNFPGRFSGRQFSNSRSEMNVSTLELGDSALYLCASSLAGQGAIPDEKLFFGSGTQLSVL.